Below, one T cell receptor (beta chain) is given with its context. As yet, its antigen is unknown. The data were produced by immunoSEQ multiplex PCR, yet TCRdb's version contains in-frame clones alone and is incomplete. The sample yields some 140,000 clones, more than 85% seen once. These data come from a study of T cell responses to AZD1222 COVID-19 vaccine. General study findings and limits: Spike-specific TCR depth and breadth grew after two AZD1222 doses.

Here the sequenced sample was peripheral blood, taken on day 0 of AZD1222 vaccination. This clonotype originated in an adult in good health.

The CDR3: CASSAWGTGELFF. The CDR3 DNA follows: TGTGCCAGCAGCGCTTGGGGCACCGGGGAGCTGTTTTTT. The J gene is TRBJ2-2, the V gene TRBV9, with unresolved D. Trimming took 3 bases from V and 4 from J, leaving 7 bases between them. This CDR3 has 13 residues. The germline gives CDR1 SGDLS, CDR2 YYNGEE.